The 9 T cell receptor beta chains given below trace back to one sample, sequenced in a study of T cell repertoires in cytomegalovirus infection. These receptors have no identified antigens. TCRdb reprocessed the reads via MiXCR and lists one record per CDR3 protein. Of about 350,000 distinct CDR3 sequences in the sample, roughly 34% were seen once. Sequences were derived from cultured PBMCs, sampled from culture after CMV antigen stimulation. These receptors originate from a human donor in good health (CMV status not recorded). Some clones in this sample may be carry-over from other donors' samples.

The V and J genes are TRBV7-3 and TRBJ2-3; TRBD2 aligns across 7 bases. The CDR3 is 15 residues long. Germline trimming cut 5 bases from V and 1 base from J; bases unmatched to any gene: 6. Germline lookup yields CDR1 SGHTA and CDR2 FQGTGA. For the CDR3, the DNA is TGTGCCAGCAGCCGGGGCGGGAGTCGCACAGATACGCAGTATTTT. The encoded protein is CASSRGGSRTDTQYF.

This clonotype was found a few times. This sequence joins TRBV6-1 and TRBJ1-2, with 9 positions matching TRBD1. The CDR3 length is 18 residues. CDR1 and CDR2 from the germline V gene are MNHNS and SASEGT. The V gene end was trimmed by 5 bases and the J gene end by 0 bases; junction bases not matched to a gene: 13. CDR3 amino acids: CASSSAETGGLANYGYTF. The DNA of the CDR3 is TGTGCCAGCAGTTCAGCCGAGACAGGGGGGCTAGCTAACTATGGCTACACCTTC.

This clonotype was picked up a small number of times. The rearrangement uses TRBV7-2 and TRBJ2-7, with a weak D call TRBD1 (5 bases). Germline V gene lookup returns CDR1 SGHTA and CDR2 FQGNSA. The CDR3 is 14 amino acids. The V and J ends lost 2 bases and 2 bases respectively, with 10 bases between them. The CDR3 spells CASSLIGATYEQYF. In DNA, the CDR3 is TGTGCCAGCAGCTTAATTGGGGCTACCTACGAGCAGTACTTC.

This clonotype turned up a few times. This rearrangement joins TRBV19 to TRBJ2-1, with 15 bases matching TRBD2. V was clipped by 2 bases and J by 2 bases; unmatched bases: 4. The CDR3 length is 18 residues. Per the germline V gene, CDR1 is LNHDA and CDR2 is SQIVND (reference sequence). The CDR3 spells CASSITGLAGGPYNEQFF. The CDR3, as DNA: TGTGCCAGTAGTATAACGGGACTAGCGGGAGGTCCCTACAATGAGCAGTTCTTC.

There are a few counts of this clonotype. The chain uses TRBV4-3 and TRBJ2-1, with D unresolved. Germline assignment: CDR1 LGHNA and CDR2 YSLEER. V dropped 1 base and J dropped 7 bases, with 14 bases sitting between them. The CDR3 has 15 residues. The CDR3 here is CASSQVPQRSNEQFF. Written as DNA, the CDR3 is TGCGCCAGCAGCCAAGTTCCCCAGCGCTCAAATGAGCAGTTCTTC.

This clonotype was seen a few times. The CDR3 nucleotides read TGTGCCAGCAGACCGAGGGGTCTGAGCTCCTACGAGCAGTACGTC. Encoded protein: CASRPRGLSSYEQYV. The V gene is TRBV28, the J gene TRBJ2-7; the D call may be TRBD1 or TRBD2 (5 bases each). Germline V gene sequence: CDR1 MDHEN, CDR2 SYDVKM. The CDR3 totals 15 residues. The V gene lost 6 bases and the J gene lost 0 bases, with 15 bases spanning the gap.

This clonotype was found a few times. V usage is TRBV12-3 or TRBV12-4 and J usage is TRBJ2-7; 8 nucleotides line up with TRBD1. The CDR3 is 13 amino acids. V lost 3 bases and J lost 5; bases outside the gene matches: 3. The chain's CDR3 is CASSFAGQDEQYV. The CDR3 nucleotides read TGTGCCAGCAGTTTCGCGGGACAGGACGAGCAGTACGTC.

CDR3 residues: CSVEAGLGQPQHF. The CDR3 DNA is TGCAGCGTTGAAGCGGGGTTGGGGCAGCCCCAGCATTTT. This chain uses TRBV29-1 with TRBJ1-5, with D unclear. V shed 1 base and J shed 7 bases, with 11 bases lying between them. Germline CDR1 and CDR2: SQVTM and ANQGSEA. This CDR3 is built from 13 residues.

The rearrangement uses TRBV7-6 and TRBJ2-3; no firm D call. CDR3 length: 12 residues. V lost 7 bases and J 6 bases, leaving 11 bases between the germline ends. Germline V gene sequence: CDR1 SGHVS, CDR2 FNYEAQ. Here the CDR3 reads CASTPGRDTQYF. In DNA form, the CDR3 reads TGTGCCAGCACCCCGGGTCGGGATACGCAGTATTTT.